This TCR beta chain emerged from a study of Tregs in tolerant kidney transplant recipients. Study summary: The nonmyeloablative bone marrow transplants came from related graft donors, with transient mixed chimerism.

The ends lost 3 bases at V and 8 bases at J; junction bases unmatched: 5. The germline V gene encodes CDR1 LNHDA and CDR2 SQIVND (reference sequence). This CDR3 comprises 14 residues. Broader study findings: Biological reproducibility was not directly addressed in this study. Tolerant patients' donor-specific Tregs expanded beyond overall Tregs, suggesting antigen-driven growth.

Thawed PBMCs were FACS-sorted into unstimulated CD4+CD25+CD127- regulatory T cells, CD4+CD25- non-regulatory cells, CD4 and CD8 cells. Assay: immunoSEQ multiplex PCR; the TCRdb copy retains only in-frame clones and omits some. The sample's table shows under 55,000 clones. Remarks on this clone: Its target is not known. The read falls 3 residues short of the CDR3 end, and the missing part is taken from the germline J gene.

The chain recombines TRBV19 with TRBJ1-4; 8 bases fit TRBD1. The material was CD4+ T cells from blood, obtained before the transplant. This sequence was found in a human donor who received a combined kidney and bone marrow transplant. CDR3 region: CASSIETGEEKLFF. The sequenced part of the CDR3 DNA is TGTGCCAGTAGTATCGAGACAGGGGAAGAAAAA.